These T cell receptor beta chains were read from a single sample in a study of blood T cell repertoires in COVID-19. Assay: immunoSEQ multiplex PCR; the TCRdb copy retains only in-frame clones and omits some. The sample lists 280,000 or so clones, approximately 86% occurring once. Sequenced input: peripheral blood. These receptors all stem from a woman younger than 45 who had recovered from COVID-19. Each CDR3 is given with its conserved first and last residue. Fields, in order: D gene, J gene, V gene, clone size, CDR3 protein, CDR3 DNA. A D gene is named only where the DNA matches it firmly. For some rows the clone size is stated as once, few or many, or as a class when expanded; others skip it.

NA,TRBJ2-7,TRBV7-9,few,CASSLPGYWSEQYF,TGTGCCAGCAGCTTACCGGGGTATTGGTCCGAGCAGTACTTC
NA,TRBJ1-1,TRBV14,NA,CASSQVNTEAFF,TGTGCCAGCAGCCAAGTAAACACTGAAGCTTTCTTT
TRBD1,TRBJ1-2,TRBV5-4,NA,CASQQTGSDGYTF,TGTGCCAGTCAACAGACAGGGTCCGATGGCTACACCTTC
NA,TRBJ1-5,TRBV5-8,NA,CASSNWGTGNQPQHF,TGTGCCAGCAGCAACTGGGGGACTGGCAATCAGCCCCAGCATTTT
NA,TRBJ2-5,TRBV6-5,NA,CASTPEGKTQYF,TGTGCCAGCACCCCGGAGGGGAAGACCCAGTACTTC
NA,TRBJ2-3,TRBV27,NA,CASQNGDTQYF,TGTGCCAGCCAGAATGGCGATACGCAGTATTTT
NA,TRBJ1-5,TRBV7-9,NA,CASSLATVNQPQHF,TGTGCCAGCAGCTTAGCAACAGTCAATCAGCCCCAGCATTTT
NA,TRBJ1-5,TRBV27,NA,CASSSGGNQPQHF,TGTGCCAGCAGTTCAGGGGGCAATCAGCCCCAGCATTTT
TRBD1,TRBJ2-5,TRBV5-1,NA,CASRTGDQETQYF,TGCGCCAGCAGGACAGGGGACCAAGAGACCCAGTACTTC
TRBD1,TRBJ2-2,TRBV6-4,few,CASSDGTGDTGELFF,TGTGCCAGCAGTGACGGGACAGGGGACACCGGGGAGCTGTTTTTT
NA,TRBJ2-7,TRBV7-9,NA,CASSLWEVIYYEQYF,TGTGCCAGCAGCTTGTGGGAGGTGATTTACTACGAGCAGTACTTC
TRBD2,TRBJ2-3,TRBV27,NA,CASSRRTSNTDTQYF,TGTGCCAGCAGCCGCCGGACTAGTAACACAGATACGCAGTATTTT
TRBD1,TRBJ1-5,TRBV12-3/TRBV12-4,NA,CASTPTGNQPQHF,TGTGCCAGCACCCCGACAGGGAATCAGCCCCAGCATTTT
NA,TRBJ1-1,TRBV10-1,NA,CASRRTLNTEAFF,TGCGCCAGCAGACGAACTCTCAACACTGAAGCTTTCTTT
TRBD2,TRBJ2-1,TRBV29-1,NA,CSELGGDNEQFF,TGCAGCGAGTTGGGGGGGGACAATGAGCAGTTCTTC
NA,TRBJ1-4,TRBV2,NA,CASSGYGAGGEKLFF,TGTGCCAGCAGCGGGTATGGGGCCGGCGGTGAAAAACTGTTTTTT
NA,TRBJ2-7,TRBV10-2,NA,CASSGGLHEQYF,TGCGCCAGCAGTGGGGGGCTCCACGAGCAGTACTTC
TRBD2,TRBJ2-5,TRBV4-2,NA,CASSHSGGQETQYF,TGTGCCAGCAGCCATAGCGGGGGACAAGAGACCCAGTACTTC
TRBD1,TRBJ2-1,TRBV4-1,NA,CASSQGTGYNEQFF,TGCGCCAGCAGCCAAGGGACAGGTTACAATGAGCAGTTCTTC
TRBD1,TRBJ2-3,TRBV13,NA,CASSAGGTGTDTQYF,TGTGCCAGCAGCGCAGGGGGCACTGGCACAGATACGCAGTATTTT
NA,TRBJ1-5,TRBV25-1,few,CASSETGNDQPQHF,TGTGCCAGCAGTGAAACGGGGAACGATCAGCCCCAGCATTTT
TRBD2,TRBJ2-3,TRBV5-1,NA,CASSLAAGSGSTDTQYF,TGCGCCAGCAGCTTGGCCGCGGGTAGCGGGTCCACAGATACGCAGTATTTT
TRBD1,TRBJ2-7,TRBV6-5,NA,CASSNLDRGNHEQYF,TGTGCCAGCAGTAACCTTGACAGGGGGAACCACGAGCAGTACTTC
TRBD2,TRBJ2-3,TRBV11-2,once,CASSLSGGAGTDTQYF,TGTGCCAGCAGCCTCAGCGGGGGGGCCGGCACAGATACGCAGTATTTT
NA,TRBJ1-6,TRBV19,once,CASSIGLGYSPLHF,TGTGCCAGTAGTATAGGACTTGGCTATTCACCCCTCCACTTT
TRBD2,TRBJ2-5,TRBV4-1,NA,CASSQETPRLAGPQETQYF,TGCGCCAGCAGCCAAGAGACTCCGCGTCTAGCGGGGCCCCAAGAGACCCAGTACTTC
TRBD2,TRBJ2-7,TRBV11-3,NA,CASSSDSVTSGRWTSYEQYF,TGTGCCAGCAGCTCAGACTCGGTGACTAGCGGGAGGTGGACCTCCTACGAGCAGTACTTC
NA,TRBJ1-5,TRBV27,NA,CASSLGGRLPGQPQHF,TGTGCCAGCAGTTTAGGAGGAAGGCTTCCTGGGCAGCCCCAGCATTTT
TRBD1,TRBJ1-2,TRBV7-9,NA,CASSHEVPGGGYTF,TGTGCCAGCAGCCACGAGGTGCCAGGGGGAGGCTACACCTTC
TRBD1,TRBJ2-5,TRBV20-1,NA,CSASGGQYQETQYF,TGCAGTGCTAGTGGGGGACAGTACCAAGAGACCCAGTACTTC
TRBD1,TRBJ1-2,TRBV6-2/TRBV6-3,NA,CASSEQGPEYGYTF,TGTGCCAGCAGCGAACAGGGGCCGGAGTATGGCTACACCTTC
TRBD1,TRBJ1-6,TRBV4-3,NA,CASSQGTGGNSPLHF,TGCGCCAGCAGCCAAGGGACAGGGGGAAATTCACCCCTCCACTTT